This T cell receptor beta chain comes out of a study of blood T cells in healthy people across ages. Study-level points and caveats: It was not known whether donors were CMV positive (a possible confounder of expanded clonotype changes).

Details on this clonotype: Its antigen remains unidentified.

Germline values: CDR1 SGHRS, CDR2 YFSETQ. V lost 5 bases and J lost 5; bases outside the gene matches: 7. The CDR3 spans 15 residues. The authors ran a second PCR of roughly 6 to 12 cycles using a sample-barcoded 5' primer and a J-beta primer mix. MiXCR was run by TCRdb on the 5' RACE reads, yielding one entry per CDR3 protein. Among about 680,000 distinct CDR3 sequences listed, about half were seen once. This clonotype was sampled from a woman aged 60-75 years in good health. The rearrangement links TRBV5-1 to TRBJ2-1, with 10 bases aligning to TRBD2. The sample was blood. CDR3 sequence: CASRALAGVHNEQFF. In nucleotides, the CDR3 is TGCGCCAGCAGGGCCCTAGCGGGAGTCCACAATGAGCAGTTCTTC.